The next 31 T cell receptor beta chains were all read from a single sample in a study of cytotoxic CD8 clonotypes in ibrutinib-treated CLL. The data were produced by immunoSEQ multiplex PCR, yet TCRdb's version contains in-frame clones alone and is incomplete. The sample includes 160,000 or so clones, roughly four fifths seen only once; the top ten take about 2.1%. Sequences were derived from PBMCs, sampled after 12 months of ibrutinib treatment. The receptor set was obtained from a human donor with chronic lymphocytic leukemia.

The chain recombines TRBV6-1 with TRBJ1-1; no clear D gene. Germline-derived CDR1 and CDR2 are MNHNS and SASEGT. This CDR3 contains 11 residues. CDR3 nucleotides: TGTGTCGCACGTCTGAACACTGAAGCTTTCTTT. This codes for CVARLNTEAFF.

The DNA for the CDR3 is TGTGCCAGCAGCTTAGATTTGGCCGATACGCAGTATTTT. It encodes CASSLDLADTQYF. This chain connects TRBV7-9 to TRBJ2-3; the D is unclear. Germline V CDR1 and CDR2: SEHNR, FQNEAQ (reference sequence). The V end was cut by 1 base, the J end by 6 bases, with 8 bases between. The CDR3 length is 13 residues.

The chain recombines TRBV11-1 with TRBJ2-7, with D unclear. V was cut by 2 bases and J by 2 bases, with 16 bases left in between. There are 16 residues in the CDR3. CDR1 and CDR2 from the germline V gene are SGHAT and FQDESV (reference sequence). The CDR3 nucleotides read TGTGCCAGCAGCTTACCCCCCTGGCAGAAAGCCTACGAGCAGTACTTC. This translates into CASSLPPWQKAYEQYF.

This chain uses TRBV7-2 with TRBJ2-5; 7 bases agree with TRBD2. The DNA end is more similar to TRBJ2-7, so the J call may be wrong. The CDR3 totals 15 residues. The germline gives CDR1 SGHTA, CDR2 FQGNSA. This chain's CDR3 is CASSLVEGGLYEQYF. As DNA, the CDR3 is TGTGCCAGCAGCTTAGTTGAGGGAGGGCTGTACGAGCAGTACTTC.

The chain has TRBV7-9 and TRBJ1-1, with 9 bases that match TRBD1. Germline CDR1 SEHNR, CDR2 FQNEAQ (reference sequence). The junction had 1 base not matched to a gene; V was cut back by 5 bases and J by 0 bases. The CDR3 spans 14 residues. CDR3 protein: CASSRQGVNTEAFF. The DNA of the CDR3 is TGTGCCAGCAGCCGACAGGGGGTGAACACTGAAGCTTTCTTT.

This chain joins TRBV5-6 and TRBJ2-3; weak D call: TRBD1 (6 bases). Between the trimmed V and J ends, which lost 3 bases and 0 bases, there was a span of 11 bases. CDR3 size: 15 residues. Germline CDR1 is SGHDT and CDR2 is YYEEEE. DNA of the CDR3: TGTGCCAGCAGCTCGTACAGGGTGAGCACAGATACGCAGTATTTT. Its protein product is CASSSYRVSTDTQYF.

This chain joins TRBV5-1 and TRBJ2-7, with D possibly being TRBD2 (6 bases). Germline V CDR1 and CDR2: SGHRS, YFSETQ. This CDR3 comprises 13 residues. Between the trimmed V and J ends, which lost 3 bases and 7 bases, there was a span of 14 bases. CDR3 coding DNA: TGCGCCAGCAGCTCGGACTACTCTGGGGAGCAGTACTTC. This gives the protein CASSSDYSGEQYF.

A few counts support this clone. This chain links TRBV15 with TRBJ2-2, with unresolved D. This CDR3 has 14 amino acids. V was cut by 1 base and J by 3 bases, with 6 bases left in between. Germline CDR1 reads LNHNV; CDR2 reads YYDKDF (reference sequence). The CDR3: CATSRVPDTGELFF. CDR3 bases: TGTGCCACCAGCAGAGTTCCAGACACCGGGGAGCTGTTTTTT.

This chain uses TRBV10-3 with TRBJ2-3; TRBD1 might be the D (6 bases). The CDR3 is 15 amino acids. Per germline, CDR1 ENHRY and CDR2 SYGVKD. Trimming took 0 bases from V and 2 from J, leaving 9 bases between them. The CDR3 here is CAISESGDNTDTQYF. For the CDR3, the DNA is TGTGCCATCAGTGAGTCGGGGGACAACACAGATACGCAGTATTTT.

The chain employs TRBV9 and TRBJ1-2; no reliable D call. Trimming left V 0 bases short and J 8 bases short, with 11 bases between. Germline assignment: CDR1 SGDLS and CDR2 YYNGEE. The CDR3 contains 13 residues. CDR3 region: CASSVEANGGYTF. CDR3 sequence (DNA): TGTGCCAGCAGCGTAGAGGCTAATGGGGGCTACACCTTC.

The chain recombines TRBV18 with TRBJ2-7; the D gene could be TRBD1 or TRBD2 (7 bases each). The CDR3 is 16 residues long. V was trimmed by 4 bases and J by 0 bases, leaving 16 bases between them. Germline lookup yields CDR1 KGHSH and CDR2 LQKENI. The CDR3 loop reads CASSQDQGGNSYEQYF. Written as DNA, the CDR3 is TGTGCCAGCTCACAAGACCAGGGGGGGAACTCCTACGAGCAGTACTTC.

The chain joins TRBV7-2 to TRBJ1-6, with D perhaps TRBD1 (5 bases). Per the germline V gene, CDR1 is SGHTA and CDR2 is FQGNSA. Trimming left V 5 bases short and J 7 bases short, with 9 bases between. The length of the CDR3 is 13 residues. The DNA for the CDR3 is TGTGCCAGCAGCCTGGGACGGAATTCACCCCTCCACTTT. Protein sequence: CASSLGRNSPLHF. Variable domain in full (rest from reference TRBV7-2 and TRBJ1-6): GAGVSQSPSNKVTEKGKDVELRCDPISGHTALYWYRQSLGQGLEFLIYFQGNSAPDKSGLPSDRFSAERTGGSVSTLTIQRTQQEDSAVYLCASSLGRNSPLHFGNGTRLTVT.

The rearrangement joins TRBV7-2 to TRBJ2-7, with 10 bases aligning to TRBD1. CDR3 length: 16 residues. J was trimmed by 2 bases and V by 5 bases; bases with no gene match: 9. Germline V gene data show CDR1 as SGHTA and CDR2 as FQGNSA. The CDR3 coding sequence is TGTGCCAGCAGCCCGCACTTGGACAGGGGGACCTACGAGCAGTACTTC. Translation gives CASSPHLDRGTYEQYF. The full variable domain, with the rest looked up from reference TRBV7-2 and TRBJ2-7, is GAGVSQSPSNKVTEKGKDVELRCDPISGHTALYWYRQSLGQGLEFLIYFQGNSAPDKSGLPSDRFSAERTGGSVSTLTIQRTQQEDSAVYLCASSPHLDRGTYEQYFGPGTRLTVT.

The genes are TRBV7-8 and TRBJ2-3, with D perhaps matching TRBD1 (6 bases). Trimming took 7 bases from V and 5 from J, leaving 19 bases between them. The CDR3 has 15 residues. In germline, CDR1 is SGHVS, CDR2 FQNEAQ. CDR3 sequence reads: CASNQRGQGKDTQYF. In nucleotides, the CDR3 is TGTGCCAGCAACCAAAGAGGTCAGGGGAAAGATACGCAGTATTTT.

The V and J genes are TRBV9 and TRBJ1-2, with 8 nucleotides matching TRBD1. J lost 8 bases, V lost 8 bases, and 11 bases had no gene match. The CDR3 loop spans 13 amino acids. Per the germline V gene, CDR1 is SGDLS and CDR2 is YYNGEE. CDR3 nucleotides: TGTGCCAGGACGGGGACAGGCGGTGGGGGCTACACCTTC. Encoded protein: CARTGTGGGGYTF.

The chain recombines TRBV7-2 with TRBJ2-4; 7 nucleotides align to TRBD2. The CDR3 is made up of 16 amino acids. V lost 5 bases, J lost 1 base, and 8 bases stayed unmatched. CDR1 and CDR2 from the germline V gene are SGHTA and FQGNSA. The CDR3 sequence is CASSPTREGAKNIQYF. Here the CDR3 DNA reads TGTGCCAGCAGCCCAACTAGGGAGGGGGCCAAAAACATTCAGTACTTC.

The V call is TRBV29-1, the J call TRBJ2-5; D possibly corresponds to TRBD2 (6 bases). Per the germline V gene, CDR1 is SQVTM and CDR2 is ANQGSEA. The V and J ends lost 6 bases and 1 base respectively, with 9 bases between them. The CDR3 spans 12 residues. The CDR3 loop is CSVLTSQETQYF. Written as DNA, the CDR3 is TGCAGCGTCCTGACTAGCCAAGAGACCCAGTACTTC. The variable domain in full, with the rest retrieved from reference TRBV29-1 and TRBJ2-5, is SAVISQKPSRDICQRGTSLTIQCQVDSQVTMMFWYRQQPGQSLTLIATANQGSEATYESGFVIDKFPISRPNLTFSTLTVSNMSPEDSSIYLCSVLTSQETQYFGPGTRLLVL.

The chain links TRBV9 to TRBJ2-3; tentatively, D is TRBD2 (6 bases). The V end lost 0 bases, the J end lost 2 bases, and 10 bases lay between the germline ends. The CDR3 is made up of 15 amino acids. Germline CDR1 SGDLS, CDR2 YYNGEE. CDR3 in amino acids: CASSVGPGLTDTQYF. The CDR3, as DNA: TGTGCCAGCAGCGTAGGTCCGGGACTCACAGATACGCAGTATTTT.

The rearrangement uses TRBV11-2 and TRBJ2-3; D might be TRBD1 or TRBD2, each matching 5 bases. The CDR3 sequence is 14 residues long. The germline CDR1 and CDR2 sequences are SGHAT and FQNNGV. Between the trimmed V and J ends, which lost 5 bases and 5 bases, there was a span of 14 bases. The CDR3 nucleotides are TGTGCCAGCAGCGTTCGACAGAGGGGAGATACGCAGTATTTT. Amino acids: CASSVRQRGDTQYF.

Only a few counts were recorded for this clone. DNA for the CDR3: TGTGCCAGCAGTGAAACACCCCAGGGCCGGGGGGTCAGCATTCAGTACTTC. Translating gives CASSETPQGRGVSIQYF. The chain couples TRBV6-1 to TRBJ2-4; TRBD2 agrees at 7 bases. Germline values: CDR1 MNHNS, CDR2 SASEGT. The CDR3 totals 17 residues. With V trimmed by 2 bases and J by 9 bases, 16 bases remained unmatched.

The chain employs TRBV4-1 and TRBJ2-7, with 7 bases lining up with TRBD2. CDR3 length equals 15 residues. Germline CDR1 MGHRA, CDR2 YSYEKL. V lost 3 bases and J lost 7; bases outside the gene matches: 12. The CDR3 sequence is CASSHSGPPGGEQYF. The DNA for the CDR3 is TGCGCCAGCAGCCACTCAGGGCCCCCCGGGGGGGAGCAGTACTTC.

This rearrangement joins TRBV15 to TRBJ2-1, with D unclear. There are 16 residues in the CDR3. Germline values: CDR1 LNHNV, CDR2 YYDKDF (reference sequence). V was pared by 1 base and J by 7 bases, with 17 bases between. This chain's CDR3 is CATSRVGIAQENEQFF. The CDR3 DNA is TGTGCCACCAGCAGAGTGGGGATAGCTCAGGAAAATGAGCAGTTCTTC.

This chain joins TRBV11-2 and TRBJ2-1; weak D call: TRBD1 (6 bases). The V and J ends lost 5 bases and 1 base respectively, with 9 bases between them. The germline gives CDR1 SGHAT, CDR2 FQNNGV. The CDR3 spans 14 residues. The CDR3 sequence is CASSRDKSYNEQFF. For the CDR3, the DNA is TGTGCCAGCAGCCGGGACAAGTCCTACAATGAGCAGTTCTTC. The complete variable domain, with remaining parts taken from reference TRBV11-2 and TRBJ2-1, reads EAGVAQSPRYKIIEKRQSVAFWCNPISGHATLYWYQQILGQGPKLLIQFQNNGVVDDSQLPKDRFSAERLKGVDSTLKIQPAKLEDSAVYLCASSRDKSYNEQFFGPGTRLTVL.

The CDR3 loop is CASSPQDSYEQYF. CDR3 in DNA: TGTGCCAGCAGCCCACAGGACTCCTACGAGCAGTACTTC. The chain recombines TRBV7-6 with TRBJ2-7, with a possible D match to TRBD1 (5 bases). Germline CDR1 reads SGHVS; CDR2 reads FNYEAQ. The V end was cut by 5 bases, the J end by 0 bases, with 8 bases between. The CDR3 is 13 residues long.

This clone was counted between two and nine times. The chain recombines TRBV11-1 with TRBJ2-5, with 12 bases matching TRBD2. The trim removed 0 bases at V and 2 bases at J, leaving 1 base unmatched. This CDR3 is built from 16 residues. The V gene's germline CDR1 is SGHAT and CDR2 FQDESV (reference sequence). CDR3 in DNA: TGTGCCAGCAGCTTAGCCGGGACTAGCGGGCAAGAGACCCAGTACTTC. Residues: CASSLAGTSGQETQYF.

About this clone: At one end the junction does not follow the germline gene, possibly because of a read error. The chain employs TRBV29-1 and TRBJ2-1; no definite D call. CDR1 is SQVTM, CDR2 ANQGSEA, per germline. CDR3 length: 13 residues. In DNA form, the CDR3 reads TGCAGCATTGAACGAGCGACGGATAATGGGCAGTTCTTC. Its translation is CSIERATDNGQFF.

This chain links TRBV27 with TRBJ2-3, with D maybe TRBD2 (6 bases). V lost 5 bases and J 1 base, leaving 13 bases between the germline ends. The CDR3 runs to 15 residues. Germline CDR1 reads MNHEY; CDR2 reads SMNVEV (reference sequence). CDR3 in amino acids: CASSRGTGGTDTQYF. Here the CDR3 DNA reads TGTGCCAGCAGTCGAGGTACGGGGGGCACAGATACGCAGTATTTT.

The chain is built from TRBV27 and TRBJ1-6; no clear D. V was cut by 10 bases and J by 6 bases, with 10 bases left in between. CDR3 length: 12 amino acids. Germline CDR1 MNHEY, CDR2 SMNVEV (reference sequence). The CDR3 region has the DNA TGTGCCACCCGAGGGCCTAATTCACCCCTCCACTTT. Translated, it gives CATRGPNSPLHF.

The V call is TRBV7-3, the J call TRBJ2-2; D not certain. V lost 2 bases and J lost 4, with 11 bases in between. This CDR3 region has 15 residues. CDR1 and CDR2 (germline): SGHTA, FQGTGA. CDR3 sequence reads: CASSLSVGSTGELFF. DNA of the CDR3: TGTGCCAGCAGCTTATCGGTAGGAAGCACCGGGGAGCTGTTTTTT.

This clone appeared once. The V gene is TRBV21-1, the J gene TRBJ1-2. TRBV21-1 corresponds to a pseudogene. The CDR3 has 16 amino acids. CDR3 loop: CASSKEKKLGDYGYTF. CDR3 DNA: TGTGCCAGCAGCAAAGAAAAAAAGTTGGGTGACTATGGCTACACCTTC.

The chain combines TRBV14 with TRBJ1-1; weak D call: TRBD1 (5 bases). The V gene lost 3 bases and the J gene lost 4 bases, with 15 bases spanning the gap. CDR1 and CDR2 (germline): SGHDN, FVKESK. The CDR3 contains 15 residues. CDR3 in DNA: TGTGCCAGCAGCCAGCAGAGACTAGGGGTCACTGAAGCTTTCTTT. Protein product: CASSQQRLGVTEAFF. Looking up the rest from reference TRBV14 and TRBJ1-1 gives the full variable domain: EAGVTQFPSHSVIEKGQTVTLRCDPISGHDNLYWYRRVMGKEIKFLLHFVKESKQDESGMPNNRFLAERTGGTYSTLKVQPAELEDSGVYFCASSQQRLGVTEAFFGQGTRLTVV.